This T cell receptor beta chain appears in the sequencing data of a study of preoperative IRX-2 immunotherapy in early breast cancer. Only in-frame clones appear in the TCRdb table, and some are missing; sequencing was by immunoSEQ multiplex PCR. In the table there are 55,000 to 70,000 clones, approximately 93% of which are singletons. CDR1 MDHEN and CDR2 SYDVKM come from the germline V gene. This CDR3 region has 17 residues. Trimming took 7 bases from V and 4 from J; bases not matched to a gene: 16. As to treatment: preoperative locoregional IRX-2 cytokine immunotherapy. The biological material was taken from a patient treated with IRX-2 immunotherapy. This clonotype was sampled from a human donor with breast cancer. The chain is built from TRBV28 and TRBJ1-5, with 7 positions matching TRBD1. CDR3 DNA: TGTGCCAGCACCGTACCCCTGGGACAGCTCTCTAATCAGCCCCAGCATTTT. As protein: CASTVPLGQLSNQPQHF.